The 3 T cell receptor beta chains below come from one sample, sequenced in a study of OX40 agonist ivuxolimab in advanced cancers. Libraries were prepared by immunoSEQ multiplex PCR; TCRdb keeps only in-frame clonotypes and omits some of them. The data show 15,000 to 20,000 clones, approximately 82% seen once. Specimen: CD4+ or CD8+ T cells sorted from blood, collected in a trial of the OX40 agonist ivuxolimab. All receptors come from an adult with an advanced solid tumor such as melanoma, head and neck, liver or kidney cancer.

The genes are TRBV4-2 and TRBJ2-1; D is uncertain. Germline lookup yields CDR1 LGHNA and CDR2 YNFKEQ. With 4 bases removed from V and 2 bases from J, the gap between germline ends came to 15 bases. The CDR3 contains 16 residues. The DNA for the CDR3 is TGTGCCAGCAGCCCTAAATCGGGCGAACCCTACAATGAGCAGTTCTTC. This codes for CASSPKSGEPYNEQFF.

This clone was found a few times. The rearrangement uses TRBV9 and TRBJ2-5; D not certain. V was pared by 4 bases and J by 5 bases, with 21 bases between. This CDR3 is 16 amino acids long. The germline V gene has CDR1 SGDLS and CDR2 YYNGEE. CDR3 bases: TGTGCCAGCAGCCACGACTCCGGCCGCGGCTCTGAGACCCAGTACTTC. The encoded protein is CASSHDSGRGSETQYF.

The V gene is TRBV15, the J gene TRBJ2-1; D unresolved. The V end lost 0 bases, the J end lost 1 base, and 7 bases lay between the germline ends. Germline assignment: CDR1 LNHNV and CDR2 YYDKDF (reference sequence). CDR3 size: 15 residues. The CDR3 sequence is CATSRESGSYNEQFF. The CDR3 DNA sequence: TGTGCCACCAGCAGAGAGTCGGGTTCCTACAATGAGCAGTTCTTC.